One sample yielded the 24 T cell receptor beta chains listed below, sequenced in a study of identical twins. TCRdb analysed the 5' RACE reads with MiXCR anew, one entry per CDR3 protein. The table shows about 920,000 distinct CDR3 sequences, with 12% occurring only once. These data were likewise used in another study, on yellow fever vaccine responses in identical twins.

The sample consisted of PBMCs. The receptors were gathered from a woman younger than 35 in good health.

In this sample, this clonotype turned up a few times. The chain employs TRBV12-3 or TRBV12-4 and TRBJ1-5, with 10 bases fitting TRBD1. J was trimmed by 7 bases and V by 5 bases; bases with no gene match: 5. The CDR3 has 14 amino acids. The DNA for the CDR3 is TGTGCCAGCAGTAAGACAGGGGGCGGCCAGCCCCAGCATTTT. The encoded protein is CASSKTGGGQPQHF.

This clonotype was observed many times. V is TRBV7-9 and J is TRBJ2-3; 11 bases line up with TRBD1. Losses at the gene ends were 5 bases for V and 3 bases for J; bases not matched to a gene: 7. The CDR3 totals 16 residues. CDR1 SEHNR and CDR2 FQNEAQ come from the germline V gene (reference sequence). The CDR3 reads CASSLGQGDRTDTQYF. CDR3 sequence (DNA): TGTGCCAGCAGCCTGGGACAGGGGGACCGGACAGATACGCAGTATTTT.

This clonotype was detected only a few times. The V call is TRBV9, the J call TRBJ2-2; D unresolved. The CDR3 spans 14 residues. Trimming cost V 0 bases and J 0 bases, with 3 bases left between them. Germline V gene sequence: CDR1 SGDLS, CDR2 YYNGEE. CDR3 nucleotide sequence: TGTGCCAGCAGCGTAGTTCCGAACACCGGGGAGCTGTTTTTT. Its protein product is CASSVVPNTGELFF.

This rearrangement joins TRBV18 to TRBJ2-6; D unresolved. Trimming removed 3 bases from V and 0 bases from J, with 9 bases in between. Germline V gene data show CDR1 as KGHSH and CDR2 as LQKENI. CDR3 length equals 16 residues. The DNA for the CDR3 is TGTGCCAGCTCACCCGCACAGACCTCTGGGGCCAACGTCCTGACTTTC. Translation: CASSPAQTSGANVLTF.

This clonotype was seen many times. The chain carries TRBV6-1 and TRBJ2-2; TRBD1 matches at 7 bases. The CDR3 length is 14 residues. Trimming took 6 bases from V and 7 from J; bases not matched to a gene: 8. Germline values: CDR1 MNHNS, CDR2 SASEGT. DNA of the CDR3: TGTGCCAGCAGGACAGGGCAGGTTGGCGGGGAGCTGTTTTTT. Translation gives CASRTGQVGGELFF.

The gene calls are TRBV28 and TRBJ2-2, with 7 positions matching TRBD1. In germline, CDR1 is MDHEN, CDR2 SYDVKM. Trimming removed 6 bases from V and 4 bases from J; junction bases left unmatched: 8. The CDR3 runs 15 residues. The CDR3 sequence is CASSPQGPTTGELFF. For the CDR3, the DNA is TGTGCCAGCAGCCCACAGGGGCCTACCACCGGGGAGCTGTTTTTT.

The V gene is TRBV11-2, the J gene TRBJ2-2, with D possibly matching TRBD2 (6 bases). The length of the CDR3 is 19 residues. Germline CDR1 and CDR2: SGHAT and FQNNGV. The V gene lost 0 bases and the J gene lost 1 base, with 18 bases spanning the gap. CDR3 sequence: CASSLDSSLGGKNTGELFF. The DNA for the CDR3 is TGTGCCAGCAGCTTAGATTCTTCGCTAGGCGGGAAGAACACCGGGGAGCTGTTTTTT.

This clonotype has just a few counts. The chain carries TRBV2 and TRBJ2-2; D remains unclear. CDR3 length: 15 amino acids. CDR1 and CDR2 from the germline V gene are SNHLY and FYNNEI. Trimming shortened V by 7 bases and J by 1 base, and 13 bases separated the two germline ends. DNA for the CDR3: TGTGCCAGCACCCAAGCAAGTTGGAACACCGGGGAGCTGTTTTTT. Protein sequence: CASTQASWNTGELFF. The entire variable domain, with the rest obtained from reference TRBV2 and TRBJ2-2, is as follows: EPEVTQTPSHQVTQMGQEVILRCVPISNHLYFYWYRQILGQKVEFLVSFYNNEISEKSEIFDDQFSVERPDGSNFTLKIRSTKLEDSAMYFCASTQASWNTGELFFGEGSRLTVL.

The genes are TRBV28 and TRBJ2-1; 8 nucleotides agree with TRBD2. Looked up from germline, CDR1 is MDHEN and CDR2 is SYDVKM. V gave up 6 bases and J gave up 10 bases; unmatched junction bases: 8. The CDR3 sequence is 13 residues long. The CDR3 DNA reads TGTGCCAGCAGGCCTTTAGCGGGAAGGGAGCAGTTCTTC. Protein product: CASRPLAGREQFF.

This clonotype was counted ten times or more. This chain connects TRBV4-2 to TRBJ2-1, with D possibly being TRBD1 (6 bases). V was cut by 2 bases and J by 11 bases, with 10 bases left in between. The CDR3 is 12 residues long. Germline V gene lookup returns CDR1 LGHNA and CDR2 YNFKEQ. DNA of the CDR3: TGTGCCAGCAGCCAACTTGGACAGCAGCAGTTCTTC. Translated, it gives CASSQLGQQQFF.

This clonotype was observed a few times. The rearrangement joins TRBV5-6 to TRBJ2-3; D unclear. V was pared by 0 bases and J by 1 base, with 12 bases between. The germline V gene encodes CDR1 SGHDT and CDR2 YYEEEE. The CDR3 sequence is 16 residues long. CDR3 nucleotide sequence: TGTGCCAGCAGCTTGGGATGGCGGTCTCGCACAGATACGCAGTATTTT. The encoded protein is CASSLGWRSRTDTQYF.

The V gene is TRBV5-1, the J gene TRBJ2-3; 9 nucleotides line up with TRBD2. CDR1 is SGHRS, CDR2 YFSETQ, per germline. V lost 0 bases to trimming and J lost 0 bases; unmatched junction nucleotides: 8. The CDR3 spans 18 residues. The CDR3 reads CASSLASGGPLSTDTQYF. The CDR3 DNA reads TGCGCCAGCAGCTTGGCCAGCGGGGGGCCTCTTAGCACAGATACGCAGTATTTT. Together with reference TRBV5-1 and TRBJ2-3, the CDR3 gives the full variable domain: KAGVTQTPRYLIKTRGQQVTLSCSPISGHRSVSWYQQTPGQGLQFLFEYFSETQRNKGNFPGRFSGRQFSNSRSEMNVSTLELGDSALYLCASSLASGGPLSTDTQYFGPGTRLTVL.

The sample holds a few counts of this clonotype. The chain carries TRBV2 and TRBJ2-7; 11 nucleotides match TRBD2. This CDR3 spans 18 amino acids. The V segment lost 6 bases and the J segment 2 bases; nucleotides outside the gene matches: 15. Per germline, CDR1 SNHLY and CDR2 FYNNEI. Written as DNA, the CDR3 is TGTGCCAGCAGCGGGGTTTTTCTAGCGGGAGGAGCCGCCTACGAGCAGTACTTC. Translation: CASSGVFLAGGAAYEQYF. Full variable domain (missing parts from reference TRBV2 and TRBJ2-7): EPEVTQTPSHQVTQMGQEVILRCVPISNHLYFYWYRQILGQKVEFLVSFYNNEISEKSEIFDDQFSVERPDGSNFTLKIRSTKLEDSAMYFCASSGVFLAGGAAYEQYFGPGTRLTVT.

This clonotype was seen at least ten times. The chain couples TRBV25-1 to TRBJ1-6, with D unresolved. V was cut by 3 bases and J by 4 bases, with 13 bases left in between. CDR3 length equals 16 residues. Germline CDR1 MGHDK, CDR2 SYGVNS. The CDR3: CASSDPLQPYNSPLHF. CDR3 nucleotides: TGTGCCAGCAGTGATCCACTACAGCCTTATAATTCACCCCTCCACTTT. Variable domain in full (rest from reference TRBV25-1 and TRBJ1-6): EADIYQTPRYLVIGTGKKITLECSQTMGHDKMYWYQQDPGMELHLIHYSYGVNSTEKGDLSSESTVSRIRTEHFPLTLESARPSHTSQYLCASSDPLQPYNSPLHFGNGTRLTVT.

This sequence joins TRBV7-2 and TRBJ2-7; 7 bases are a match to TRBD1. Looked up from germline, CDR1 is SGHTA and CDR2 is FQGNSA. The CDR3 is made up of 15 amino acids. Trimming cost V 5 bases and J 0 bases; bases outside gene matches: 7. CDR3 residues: CASSRHRDSSYEQYF. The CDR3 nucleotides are TGTGCCAGCAGCCGGCACCGGGACAGCTCCTACGAGCAGTACTTC. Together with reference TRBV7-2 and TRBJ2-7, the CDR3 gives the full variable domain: GAGVSQSPSNKVTEKGKDVELRCDPISGHTALYWYRQSLGQGLEFLIYFQGNSAPDKSGLPSDRFSAERTGGSVSTLTIQRTQQEDSAVYLCASSRHRDSSYEQYFGPGTRLTVT.

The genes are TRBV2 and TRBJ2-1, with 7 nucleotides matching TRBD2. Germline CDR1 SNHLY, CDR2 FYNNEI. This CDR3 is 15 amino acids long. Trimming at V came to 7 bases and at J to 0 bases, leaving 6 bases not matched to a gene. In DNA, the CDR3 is TGTGCCAGCATGCGGGAGCGGAGCTCCTACAATGAGCAGTTCTTC. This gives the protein CASMRERSSYNEQFF.

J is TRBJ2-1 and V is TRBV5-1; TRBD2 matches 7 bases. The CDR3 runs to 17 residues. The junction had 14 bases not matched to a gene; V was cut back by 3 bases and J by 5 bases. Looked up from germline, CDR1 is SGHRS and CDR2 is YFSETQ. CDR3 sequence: CASSWGVRGRADNEQFF. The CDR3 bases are TGCGCCAGCAGCTGGGGGGTGCGAGGGAGGGCCGACAATGAGCAGTTCTTC. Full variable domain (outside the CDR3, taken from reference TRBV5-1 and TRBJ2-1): KAGVTQTPRYLIKTRGQQVTLSCSPISGHRSVSWYQQTPGQGLQFLFEYFSETQRNKGNFPGRFSGRQFSNSRSEMNVSTLELGDSALYLCASSWGVRGRADNEQFFGPGTRLTVL.

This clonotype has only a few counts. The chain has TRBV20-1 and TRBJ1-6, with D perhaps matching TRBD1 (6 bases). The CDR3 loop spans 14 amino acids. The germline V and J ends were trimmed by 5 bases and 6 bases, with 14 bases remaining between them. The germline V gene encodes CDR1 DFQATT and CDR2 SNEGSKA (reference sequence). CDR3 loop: CSARPGQANSPLHF. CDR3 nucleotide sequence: TGCAGTGCTCGACCGGGACAAGCTAATTCACCCCTCCACTTT.

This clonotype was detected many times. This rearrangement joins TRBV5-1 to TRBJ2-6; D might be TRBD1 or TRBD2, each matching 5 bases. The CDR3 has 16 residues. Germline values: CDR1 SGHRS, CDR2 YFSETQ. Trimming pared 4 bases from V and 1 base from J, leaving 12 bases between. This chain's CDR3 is CASSAGTDSGANVLTF. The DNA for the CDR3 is TGCGCCAGCAGCGCCGGGACGGATTCTGGGGCCAACGTCCTGACTTTC.

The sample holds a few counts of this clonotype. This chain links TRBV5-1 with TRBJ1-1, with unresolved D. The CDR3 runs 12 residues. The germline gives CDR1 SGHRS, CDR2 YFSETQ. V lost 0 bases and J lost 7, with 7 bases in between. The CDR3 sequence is CASSLDGIEAFF. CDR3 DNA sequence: TGCGCCAGCAGCTTGGACGGGATTGAAGCTTTCTTT.

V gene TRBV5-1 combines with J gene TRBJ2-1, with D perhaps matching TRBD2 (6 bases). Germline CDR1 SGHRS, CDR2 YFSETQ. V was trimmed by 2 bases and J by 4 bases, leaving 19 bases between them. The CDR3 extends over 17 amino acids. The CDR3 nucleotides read TGCGCCAGCAGCTTATTCCGGGGACTTGAGTTGTACAATGAGCAGTTCTTC. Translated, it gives CASSLFRGLELYNEQFF.

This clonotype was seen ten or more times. The DNA for the CDR3 is TGTGCCAGCAGTTACTCGGGACAGGCCACCTCTGGAAACACCATATATTTT. Translation gives CASSYSGQATSGNTIYF. This chain links TRBV6-5 with TRBJ1-3; 8 bases map to TRBD1. Looked up from germline, CDR1 is MNHEY and CDR2 is SVGAGI. V was clipped by 0 bases and J by 0 bases; unmatched bases: 4. This CDR3 is 17 amino acids long.

CDR3 residues: CASSPWGQPSQETQYF. The CDR3 DNA reads as TGCGCCAGCAGCCCCTGGGGGCAGCCTTCACAAGAGACCCAGTACTTC. The rearrangement uses TRBV5-1 and TRBJ2-5; a possible D gene is TRBD1 (6 bases). The CDR3 extends over 16 amino acids. Germline V gene sequence: CDR1 SGHRS, CDR2 YFSETQ. The germline V and J ends were trimmed by 4 bases and 2 bases, with 18 bases remaining between them.

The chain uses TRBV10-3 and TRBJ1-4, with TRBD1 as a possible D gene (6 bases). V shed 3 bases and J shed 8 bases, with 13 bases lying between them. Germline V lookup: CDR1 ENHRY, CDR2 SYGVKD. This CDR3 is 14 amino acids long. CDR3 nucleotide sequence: TGTGCCATCAGTGAAAGGCAGGGGCCCGAAAAACTGTTTTTT. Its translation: CAISERQGPEKLFF.